The sequence of this TCR beta chain was determined in a study of blood T cell repertoires in COVID-19. As handled by the study authors: Estimation of nucleated cell counts relied on the amplification of reference gene primers. Assay: immunoSEQ multiplex PCR; the TCRdb copy retains only in-frame clones and omits some. V, J and clone size are taken as reported in that table, and D and trimming were inferred from the DNA itself. The sample lists 94,000 or so clones; around 84% were seen once. The CDR3 is made up of 19 amino acids. Trimming cost V 4 bases and J 0 bases; bases outside gene matches: 11. Germline CDR1 LNHDA, CDR2 SQIVND (reference sequence).

The V and J genes are TRBV19 and TRBJ1-6; 8 bases are a match to TRBD1. The source of this sequence is a man in his fifties or sixties with acute or convalescent COVID-19. The sample consisted of peripheral blood. As DNA, the CDR3 is TGTGCCAGTAGTAGGCGAGGACAGGGATTCGTCTCCTATAATTCACCCCTCCACTTT. This sequence encodes CASSRRGQGFVSYNSPLHF.